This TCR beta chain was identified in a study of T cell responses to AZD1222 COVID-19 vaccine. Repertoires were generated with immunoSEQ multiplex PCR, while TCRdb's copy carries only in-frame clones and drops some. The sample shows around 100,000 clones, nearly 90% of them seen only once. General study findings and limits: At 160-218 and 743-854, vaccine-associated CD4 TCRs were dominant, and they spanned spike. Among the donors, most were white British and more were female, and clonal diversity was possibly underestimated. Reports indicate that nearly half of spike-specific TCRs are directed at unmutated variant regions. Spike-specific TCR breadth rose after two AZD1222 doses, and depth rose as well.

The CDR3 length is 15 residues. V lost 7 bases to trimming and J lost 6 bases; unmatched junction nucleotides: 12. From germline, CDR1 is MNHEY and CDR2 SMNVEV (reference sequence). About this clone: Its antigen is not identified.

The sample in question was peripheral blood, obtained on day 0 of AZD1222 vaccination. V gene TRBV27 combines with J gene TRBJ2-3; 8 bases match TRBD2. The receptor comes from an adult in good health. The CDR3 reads CASNPSPGGGDTQYF. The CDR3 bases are TGTGCCAGCAACCCGAGTCCGGGAGGGGGGGATACGCAGTATTTT.